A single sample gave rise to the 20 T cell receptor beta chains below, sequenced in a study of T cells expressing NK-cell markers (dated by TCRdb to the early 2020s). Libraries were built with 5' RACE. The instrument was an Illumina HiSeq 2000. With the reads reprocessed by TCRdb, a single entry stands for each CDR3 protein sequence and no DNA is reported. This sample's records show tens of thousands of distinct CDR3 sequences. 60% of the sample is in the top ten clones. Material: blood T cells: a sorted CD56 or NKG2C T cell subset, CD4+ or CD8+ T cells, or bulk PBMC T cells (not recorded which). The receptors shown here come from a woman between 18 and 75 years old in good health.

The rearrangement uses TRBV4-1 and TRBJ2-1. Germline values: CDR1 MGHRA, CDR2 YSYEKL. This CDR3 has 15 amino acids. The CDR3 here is CASSQDSGTYNEQFF.

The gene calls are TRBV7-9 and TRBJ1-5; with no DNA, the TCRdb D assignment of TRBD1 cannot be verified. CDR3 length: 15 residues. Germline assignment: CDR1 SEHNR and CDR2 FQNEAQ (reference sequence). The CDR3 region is CASSSGQGRNQPQHF.

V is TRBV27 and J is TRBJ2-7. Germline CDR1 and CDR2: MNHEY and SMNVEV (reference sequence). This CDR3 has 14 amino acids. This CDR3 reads CASSLSGELYEQYF.

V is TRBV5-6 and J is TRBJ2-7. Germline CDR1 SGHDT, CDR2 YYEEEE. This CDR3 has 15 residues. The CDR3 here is CASSFGLSPSYEQYF.

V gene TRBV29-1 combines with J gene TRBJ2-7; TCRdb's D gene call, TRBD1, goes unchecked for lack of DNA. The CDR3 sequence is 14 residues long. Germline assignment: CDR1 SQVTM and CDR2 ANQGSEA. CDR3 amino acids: CSVTGHRGRDEQYF.

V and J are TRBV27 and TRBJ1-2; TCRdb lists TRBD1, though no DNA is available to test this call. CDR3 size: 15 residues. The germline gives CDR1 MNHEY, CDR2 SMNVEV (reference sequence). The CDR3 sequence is CASSLAGAGIYGYTF.

The CDR3 sequence: CASSLVRGGNTDTQYF. This chain joins TRBV7-8 and TRBJ2-3; TCRdb's D gene call, TRBD1, goes unchecked for lack of DNA. The CDR3 covers 16 residues. Looked up from germline, CDR1 is SGHVS and CDR2 is FQNEAQ.

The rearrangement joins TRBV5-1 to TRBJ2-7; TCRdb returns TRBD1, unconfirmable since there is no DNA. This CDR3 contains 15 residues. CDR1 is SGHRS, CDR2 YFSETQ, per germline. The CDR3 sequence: CASSFRDRGADEQYF.

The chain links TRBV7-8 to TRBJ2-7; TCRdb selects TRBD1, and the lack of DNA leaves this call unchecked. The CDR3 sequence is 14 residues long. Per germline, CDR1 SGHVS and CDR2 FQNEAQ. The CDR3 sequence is CASSQRDIPYEQYF.

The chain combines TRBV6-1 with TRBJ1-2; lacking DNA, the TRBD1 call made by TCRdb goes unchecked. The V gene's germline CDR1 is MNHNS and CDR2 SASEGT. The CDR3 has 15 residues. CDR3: CASSRTGESIYGYTF.

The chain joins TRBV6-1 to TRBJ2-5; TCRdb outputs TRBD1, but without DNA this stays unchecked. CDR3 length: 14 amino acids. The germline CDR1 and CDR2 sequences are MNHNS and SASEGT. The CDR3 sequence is CASSSRDSQETQYF.

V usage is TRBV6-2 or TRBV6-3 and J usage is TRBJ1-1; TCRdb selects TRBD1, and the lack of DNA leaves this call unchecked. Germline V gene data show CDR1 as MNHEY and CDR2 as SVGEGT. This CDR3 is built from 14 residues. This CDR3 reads CASSIQGGVTEAFF.

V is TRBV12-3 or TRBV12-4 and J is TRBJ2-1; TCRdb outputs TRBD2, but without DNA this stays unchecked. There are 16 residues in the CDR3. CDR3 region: CASSAPTSGVNNEQFF.

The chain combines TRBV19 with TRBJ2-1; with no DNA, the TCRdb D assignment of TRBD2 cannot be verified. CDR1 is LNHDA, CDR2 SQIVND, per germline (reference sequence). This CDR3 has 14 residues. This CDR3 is CATLGVAGVGEQFF.

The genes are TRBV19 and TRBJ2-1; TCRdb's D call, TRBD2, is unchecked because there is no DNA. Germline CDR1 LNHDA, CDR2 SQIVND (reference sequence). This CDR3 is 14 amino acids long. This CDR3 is CASSLGGDYNEQFF.

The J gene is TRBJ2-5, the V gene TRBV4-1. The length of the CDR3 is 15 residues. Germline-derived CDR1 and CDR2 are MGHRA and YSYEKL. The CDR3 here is CASSQDLAHTETQYF.

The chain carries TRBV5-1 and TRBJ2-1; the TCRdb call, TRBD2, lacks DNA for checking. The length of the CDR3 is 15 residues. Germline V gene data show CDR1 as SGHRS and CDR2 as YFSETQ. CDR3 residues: CASSLGRGGNNEQFF.

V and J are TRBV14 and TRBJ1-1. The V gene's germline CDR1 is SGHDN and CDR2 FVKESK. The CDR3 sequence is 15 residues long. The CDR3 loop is CASSQDEVWNTEAFF. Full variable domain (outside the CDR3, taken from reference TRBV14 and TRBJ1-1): EAGVTQFPSHSVIEKGQTVTLRCDPISGHDNLYWYRRVMGKEIKFLLHFVKESKQDESGMPNNRFLAERTGGTYSTLKVQPAELEDSGVYFCASSQDEVWNTEAFFGQGTRLTVV.

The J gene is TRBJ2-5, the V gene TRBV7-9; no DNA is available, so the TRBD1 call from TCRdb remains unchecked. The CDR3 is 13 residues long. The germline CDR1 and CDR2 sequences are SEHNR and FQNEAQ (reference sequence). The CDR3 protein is CASRGAGEETQYF.

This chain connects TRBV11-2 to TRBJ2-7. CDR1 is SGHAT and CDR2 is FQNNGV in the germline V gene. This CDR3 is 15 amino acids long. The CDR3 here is CASSFPRLAFNEQYF.